One sample yielded the 2 T cell receptor beta chains listed below, sequenced in a study of CD8+CD57+ T cells in acquired aplastic anemia. Genomic DNA acted as the template from which TCR beta VDJ combination and CDR3 sequence profiling were carried out. MiXCR, applied by TCRdb to the reads, yields one record per CDR3 protein. The sample carries around 230,000 distinct CDR3 sequences, around 60% recorded once. The sequencing input was sorted CD4+, CD8+, or CD8+CD57+ T cells (not recorded which) from PBMCs. Receptors originate from a human donor in good health.

The rearrangement joins TRBV7-4 to TRBJ2-1; possible D gene TRBD1, 5 bases. The germline V gene has CDR1 SGHVT and CDR2 SQSDAQ. With 0 bases removed from V and 5 bases from J, the gap between germline ends came to 11 bases. This CDR3 has 15 amino acids. CDR3 loop: CASSLARVENNEQFF. The CDR3 coding sequence is TGTGCCAGCAGCTTAGCCAGGGTTGAAAACAATGAGCAGTTCTTC.

V is TRBV19 and J is TRBJ2-6; perhaps TRBD1 as D (5 bases). With 8 bases removed from V and 2 bases from J, the gap between germline ends came to 13 bases. This CDR3 has 15 residues. Per the germline V gene, CDR1 is LNHDA and CDR2 is SQIVND (reference sequence). The CDR3 DNA follows: TGTGCCAGTTCCACTCAGGGCACTGGGGCCAACGTCCTGACTTTC. Residues: CASSTQGTGANVLTF.